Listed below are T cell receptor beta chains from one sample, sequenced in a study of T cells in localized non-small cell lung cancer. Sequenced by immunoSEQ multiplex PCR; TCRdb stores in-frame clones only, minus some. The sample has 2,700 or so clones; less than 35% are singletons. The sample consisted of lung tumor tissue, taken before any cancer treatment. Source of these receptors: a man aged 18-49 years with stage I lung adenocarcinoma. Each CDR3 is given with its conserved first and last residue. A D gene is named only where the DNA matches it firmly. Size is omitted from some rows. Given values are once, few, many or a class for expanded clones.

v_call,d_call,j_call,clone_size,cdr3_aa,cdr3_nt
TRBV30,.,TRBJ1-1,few,CAWTYSQGAFF,TGTGCCTGGACTTACTCGCAGGGAGCTTTCTTT
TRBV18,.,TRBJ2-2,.,CASSGLQADGELFF,TGTGCCAGCTCAGGTCTTCAGGCGGACGGGGAGCTGTTTTTT
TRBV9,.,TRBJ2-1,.,CASEEGSSYNEQFF,TGTGCTTCCGAGGAGGGGAGCTCCTACAATGAGCAGTTCTTC
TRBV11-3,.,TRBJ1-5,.,CASSLRQDNQPQHF,TGTGCCAGCAGCCTTCGACAGGACAATCAGCCCCAGCATTTT
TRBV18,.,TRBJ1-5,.,CASSIQESNQPQHF,TGTGCCAGCTCCATACAGGAGAGCAATCAGCCCCAGCATTTT
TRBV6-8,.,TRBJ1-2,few,CASSYLCSARGPNYGYTF,TGTGCCAGCAGTTACCTCTGCTCCGCCCGGGGACCAAACTATGGCTACACCTTC